The TCR beta chain described here comes from a study of OX40 agonist ivuxolimab in advanced cancers. Looking at the study overall: A male proportion of over 75% was recorded, with mean age about 62 years and range about 20 to 85. The study's findings and limits: Expanded clones tended on average to be more numerous among CD8+ T cells than CD4+.

It was autoimmune disease history or systemic immunosuppression that excluded patients. This clone was seen only once. Its target is not known. The V and J ends lost 7 bases and 4 bases respectively, with 13 bases between them. This CDR3 region has 13 residues. Looked up from germline, CDR1 is LNHDA and CDR2 is SQIVND (reference sequence). The method was immunoSEQ multiplex PCR; TCRdb's version includes in-frame clones alone and lacks a portion of them. Of some 47,000 clones listed, around 80% are singletons. The sample consisted of CD4+ or CD8+ T cells sorted from blood, taken in a trial of the OX40 agonist ivuxolimab. The chain carries TRBV19 and TRBJ1-1, with a weak D call TRBD1 (5 bases). The sequence derives from an adult with an advanced solid tumor such as melanoma, head and neck, liver or kidney cancer. The CDR3 DNA follows: TGTGCCAGTACCTCCGGGGGGGGCACTGAAGCTTTCTTT. The encoded protein is CASTSGGGTEAFF.